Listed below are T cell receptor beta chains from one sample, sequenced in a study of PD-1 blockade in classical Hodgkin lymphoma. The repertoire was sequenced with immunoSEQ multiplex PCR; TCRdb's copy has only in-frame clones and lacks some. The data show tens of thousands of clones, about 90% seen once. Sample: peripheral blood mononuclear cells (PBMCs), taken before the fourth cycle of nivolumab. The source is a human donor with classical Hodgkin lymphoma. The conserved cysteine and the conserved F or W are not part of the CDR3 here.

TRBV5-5 ASSSLAGGPYEQY
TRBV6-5 ASSPDRANGELF
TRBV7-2 ASSLTPLRGGADTQY
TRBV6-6 ASSYWGGFKNEQF
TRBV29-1 SARTANYEQY
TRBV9 ASSPQGLAGDEQF
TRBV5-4 ASSRSLQDTNTGELF
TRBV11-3 ASSPERGVREDEQF
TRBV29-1 SVRLLGEGHEAF
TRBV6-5 ASSYYGSPLH
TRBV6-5 ASSYRAGEAF
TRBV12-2 ASRSHGWDGGQGGELF
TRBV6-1 ASSGTPLENTIY
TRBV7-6 ASSFVAVSHSYNEQF
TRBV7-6 ASSSWQDEAF
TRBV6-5 ASSYYGAVEAF
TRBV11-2 ASSLGRAVNEQF
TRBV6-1 ASKGTANTGELF
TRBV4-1 ASSQNYLDEQF
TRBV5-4 ASSLDGSNQGYGYT
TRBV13 ASSYSPGRSYEQY
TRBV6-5 ASSSRNGYT
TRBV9 ASSTGQGGYEQY
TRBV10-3 AISEGTSGVSSYNEQF
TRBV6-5 ASVPGQGSTEAF
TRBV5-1 ASSLRLAGREETQY
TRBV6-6 ASSFQTGGGGNTIY
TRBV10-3 AIRLGTGGIYGYT
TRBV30 AWSGGTNQPQH
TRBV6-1 ASFGDRINEKLF
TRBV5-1 ASSLVGNVDTEAF
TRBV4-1 ASSQPGRNQPQH
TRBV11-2 ASTLGETQY
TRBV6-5 ASSPGSGANVLT
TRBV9 ASSVGSGSGSPLH
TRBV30 AWSGGGNHGYT
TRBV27 ASYPNGGASDTQY
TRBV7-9 ASSSPQGREEKLF
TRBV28 ASKGQGAGTDTQY
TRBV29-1 SVLGLNTEAF
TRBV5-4 ASSLEGSGQGSRGYT
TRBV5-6 ASSPGGREQY
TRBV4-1 ASSLIANYGYT
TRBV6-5 ASSPSEHTIY
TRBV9 ASSEGPPGGSPLH
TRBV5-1 ASSFAGANTGELF
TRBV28 ASTTQGAGELF
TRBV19 ASSPRQSYGELF
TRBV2 ASSVLSGVYEGYT
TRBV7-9 ASSSQYEQY
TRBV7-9 ASSPLETQY
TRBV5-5 ASSLGFTNYGYT
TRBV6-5 ASSYSTGAVGELF
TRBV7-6 ASSLTPIRAPNTEAF
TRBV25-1 ASSLSGGANNYGYT